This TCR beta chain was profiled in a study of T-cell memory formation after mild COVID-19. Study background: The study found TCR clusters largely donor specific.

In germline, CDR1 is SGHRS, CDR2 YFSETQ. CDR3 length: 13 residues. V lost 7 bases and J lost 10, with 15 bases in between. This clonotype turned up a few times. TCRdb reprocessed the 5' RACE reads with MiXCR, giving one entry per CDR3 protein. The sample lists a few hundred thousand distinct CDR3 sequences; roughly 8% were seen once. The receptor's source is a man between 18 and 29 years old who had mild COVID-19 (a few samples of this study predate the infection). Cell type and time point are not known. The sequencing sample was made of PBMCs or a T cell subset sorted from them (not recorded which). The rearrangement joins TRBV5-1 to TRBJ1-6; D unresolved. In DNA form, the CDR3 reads TGCGCCAGCTTCCGGGAGGCAGGATCACCCCTCCACTTT. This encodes CASFREAGSPLHF. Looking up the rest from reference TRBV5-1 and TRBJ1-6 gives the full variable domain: KAGVTQTPRYLIKTRGQQVTLSCSPISGHRSVSWYQQTPGQGLQFLFEYFSETQRNKGNFPGRFSGRQFSNSRSEMNVSTLELGDSALYLCASFREAGSPLHFGNGTRLTVT.